The clone carrying this T cell receptor beta chain appeared once. These data originate in a study of cytomegalovirus exposure and HLA in healthy donors. CDR1 is MNHEY, CDR2 SMNVEV, per germline (reference sequence). V lost 6 bases, J lost 1 base, and 16 bases lay in between. The CDR3 sequence is 15 residues long. With 60 Vbeta and 13 Jbeta primers, the PCR was carried out. Measured with immunoSEQ multiplex PCR; TCRdb has only the in-frame clones, and not every one. This sample carries 60,000 or so clones, approximately 80% of them seen once, and the ten largest clones take over 2.5%. The J gene is TRBJ2-7, the V gene TRBV27; D perhaps matches TRBD1 (6 bases). The sample taken for sequencing was PBMCs. The source of this sequence is a female donor in good health and CMV-seronegative. DNA of the CDR3: TGTGCCAGCAGACTTCAGGGGTTCCAATCCTACGAGCAGTACTTC. This sequence encodes CASRLQGFQSYEQYF.